This TCR beta chain was observed in a study of shared clonotypes between healthy human individuals. Sequenced by immunoSEQ multiplex PCR; TCRdb stores in-frame clones only, minus some. Here the sample spans some 200,000 clones, 60% to 70% being singletons. V lost 2 bases and J lost 3, with 16 bases in between. Germline CDR1 is MGHRA and CDR2 is YSYEKL. The CDR3 contains 17 residues. The chain is built from TRBV4-1 and TRBJ1-4; D may be TRBD1 (5 bases). This clonotype was obtained from a man younger than 40 in good health. The sequencing input was memory CD4+ T cells sorted from blood. As for subset: CD45RA-negative fraction. Here the CDR3 DNA reads TGCGCCAGCAGCCAACCTGGGGGAAGGGACCCTAATGAAAAACTGTTTTTT. It is translated as CASSQPGGRDPNEKLFF.